The T cell receptor (beta chain) described here comes from a study of T cells in Graves' hyperthyroidism and ophthalmopathy (dated by TCRdb to about 2019). For the study in its entirety: Peripheral blood samples were taken at the time of initial diagnosis, prior to any treatment. The 80 to 100 discovery patients were randomly divided into training and test sets at a 7:3 ratio. Prospective prediction of ophthalmopathy was tested in an independent validation cohort of fewer than 20 hyperthyroidism patients and 17 patients who later progressed to ophthalmopathy. Following sampling, methimazole starting at 30 mg daily was given to hyperthyroidism patients, and high-dose intravenous methylprednisolone was given to ophthalmopathy patients. The paper reports TCR Vbeta CDR3 sequencing of some 140 peripheral blood samples: some 44 ophthalmopathy, 75 to 80 hyperthyroidism and around 17 progressor patients. TCR V-J signatures able to tell the groups apart were searched for in a discovery cohort of 100 patients, of whom under 45 had Graves' ophthalmopathy and around 58 had stable Graves' hyperthyroidism. The study also compared thyroid tissue and blood T-cell repertoires from five or six Graves' hyperthyroidism patients. Overall study outcomes, separate from this receptor: A 13 V-J signature model separated ophthalmopathy from stable hyperthyroidism, with 87.88% sensitivity and about 81% specificity in cross-validation and 80%/75% in testing. No statistical method was used to fix the sample size in advance, and group allocation was not hidden from the investigators. Most expanded thyroid clonotypes (frequency above 0.001) were also found in blood, which suggests that blood repertoires may mirror thyroid immune responses. In validation, progression to ophthalmopathy was predicted by the model with 70% to 71% sensitivity and approximately 78% specificity, a median of about 6.4 months before onset.

The TCR beta CDR3 regions were amplified from the RNA transcripts. The TCR CDR3 was subjected to a first round of RT-PCR using the HTBI primer set and the Qiagen OneStep RT-PCR kit. Libraries were constructed in a second round of multiplex PCR, after which size selection and purification were performed. Sequencing of the libraries was done on an Illumina HiSeq2000 using paired-end 100 bp reads. Under the source paper's analysis protocol: SOAPnuke was used to process the raw data, throwing out any read that contained adapters or uncalled bases, had a mean Phred below 15, or lacked an exact constant-primer or identifier match. High-quality paired reads were merged using COPE v1.2.5, and each unique nucleotide sequence was defined as a clonotype. MiTCR v1.1 was used to align clonotypes to the IMGT TRBV, TRBD and TRBJ reference segments. The analysis included only V-J combinations with a frequency above 0.0001, which together covered around 99% of the repertoires. The TCS score was defined as F50 (clonal expansion) divided by E x V (chaos), with BLOSUM62-based TCRdist calculated between CDR3 peptides within each V-J. Welch's t-statistics and random forest reduced 450 to 600 V-J features to 13, which were used in a naive Bayes classifier (R e1071). TCRdb trimmed the raw reads at Q25, called clones with MiXCR and kept productive beta chains. Rows with a matching CDR3 protein are joined into one entry that keeps the most common DNA and genes. The V and J calls shown here were made by TCRdb, not taken from the authors' results. Recorded for this sample are a few hundred thousand distinct CDR3 sequences; roughly 16% of them occurred a single time. Of the sample, around 3.5% falls within the top ten clones.

The germline V gene encodes CDR1 SGHRS and CDR2 YFSETQ. The junction shows trimming of 3 bases on V and 5 bases on J, and the gene matches do not reach 6 bases of it. The CDR3 goes from the cysteine to the phenylalanine over 14 residues. The DNA shown is the 42-base CDR3, in frame from base 1. In the ophthalmopathy patients, disease was moderately to severely active, with a Clinical Activity Score of 3 or more, a NOSPECS grade of 4 or more, and a duration of less than 3 months. The study excluded patients with uncontrolled infections, other autoimmune diseases, pregnancy or lactation. Diagnoses were established on the basis of clinical symptoms, serum thyroxine and TRAb, thyroid ultrasound, and orbital computed tomography. Ficoll-Paque density gradient centrifugation was used to isolate PBMCs from 8 to 10 ml of fresh peripheral blood. Trizol reagent was used to extract total RNA, and RNA quality was then checked on an Agilent 2100 Bioanalyzer.

Points on this clonotype: Which antigen it targets is not known. No base quality information exists; no much larger clone differs at one position.

The sequence was obtained from a woman in her thirties or forties with Graves' ophthalmopathy. The specimen was blood. The chain links TRBV5-1 with TRBJ1-1, and 8 junctional nucleotides match TRBD1. The CDR3 protein: CASSYQGAGTEAFF. The DNA sequence is given as TGCGCCAGCAGCTACCAGGGGGCAGGTACTGAAGCTTTCTTT.